The present T cell receptor (beta chain) was sequenced within a study of blood T cell dynamics during melanoma immunotherapy. The time point was: pre-treatment baseline. No patient had earlier systemic cancer treatment, concurrent immunosuppressants, or another active cancer. V shed 7 bases, J shed 5 bases, and the junction held 10 bases outside the gene matches. Germline V lookup: CDR1 SNHLY, CDR2 FYNNEI. The CDR3 runs 14 residues. Sequenced by immunoSEQ multiplex PCR; TCRdb stores in-frame clones only, minus some. The sample lists approximately 17,000 clones, approximately 90% occurring once. This TCR came from a human donor with melanoma. The sequencing here drew on blood, taken from a patient treated with checkpoint blockade. This chain uses TRBV2 with TRBJ2-5; 7 positions agree with TRBD2. The CDR3 coding sequence is TGTGCCAGCACGCAGGAGAACGGGAGGGAGACCCAGTACTTC. Protein sequence: CASTQENGRETQYF.